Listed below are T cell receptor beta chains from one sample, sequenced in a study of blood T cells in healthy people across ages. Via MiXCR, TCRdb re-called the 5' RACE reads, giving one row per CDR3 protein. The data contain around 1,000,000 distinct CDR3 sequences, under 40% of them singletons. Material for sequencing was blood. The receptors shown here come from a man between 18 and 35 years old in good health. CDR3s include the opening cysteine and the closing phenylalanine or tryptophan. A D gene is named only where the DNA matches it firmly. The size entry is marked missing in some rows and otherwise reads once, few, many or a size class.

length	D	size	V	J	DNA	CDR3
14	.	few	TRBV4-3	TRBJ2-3	TGCGCCAGCAGCCAAGAACCCGGACCCGATACGCAGTATTTT	CASSQEPGPDTQYF
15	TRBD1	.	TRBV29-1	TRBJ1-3	TGCACCCTTCCCGGGGACAGAGACTCTGGAAACACCATATATTTT	CTLPGDRDSGNTIYF
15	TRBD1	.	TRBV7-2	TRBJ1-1	TGTGCCAGCAGCTGGGACAGGAGACTGGACACTGAAGCTTTCTTT	CASSWDRRLDTEAFF
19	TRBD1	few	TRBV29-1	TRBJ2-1	TGCAGCGTTGAAGATCTGGGCAGGGGGCCCGAAAGCTCCTACAATGAGCAGTTCTTC	CSVEDLGRGPESSYNEQFF
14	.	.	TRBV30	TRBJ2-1	TGTGCCAGACAAGGGGGTAGCTCCTACAATGAGCAGTTCTTC	CARQGGSSYNEQFF
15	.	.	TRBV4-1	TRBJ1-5	TGCGCCAGCAGCCAAGATGGTTGGGGGATTCAGCCCCAGCATTTT	CASSQDGWGIQPQHF
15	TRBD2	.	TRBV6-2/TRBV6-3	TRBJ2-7	TGTGCCAGCAGAGCCGGTCCGGGAGGGAGATACGAGCAGTACTTC	CASRAGPGGRYEQYF
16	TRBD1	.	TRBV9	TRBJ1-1	TGTGCCAGCAGCCCCCGCCCCGGGACAGGGGATGCTGAAGCTTTCTTT	CASSPRPGTGDAEAFF
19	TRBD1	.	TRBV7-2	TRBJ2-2	TGTGCCAGCAGCAAGGGGACAGTTCGAAGGGCCATGCCCACCGGGGAGCTGTTTTTT	CASSKGTVRRAMPTGELFF
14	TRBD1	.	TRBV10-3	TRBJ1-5	TGTGCCATCAGTGATGGACAGGGGGGACAGCCCCAGCATTTT	CAISDGQGGQPQHF
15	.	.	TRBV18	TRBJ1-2	TGTGCCAGCTCACCAATACAGGGCCCTAACTATGGCTGCACCTTC	CASSPIQGPNYGCTF
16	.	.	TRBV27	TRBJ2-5	TGTGCCAGCAGTTCCGACTACACGGGGCTCAAAGGGCCCCAGTACTTC	CASSSDYTGLKGPQYF
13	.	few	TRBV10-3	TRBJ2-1	TGTGCCATCGGAGGGGTTACCTACAATGAGCCGTTCTTC	CAIGGVTYNEPFF
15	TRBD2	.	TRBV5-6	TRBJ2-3	TGTGCCAGCAGCTTGACGGGGGGGCCCCCAGATACGCAGTATTTT	CASSLTGGPPDTQYF
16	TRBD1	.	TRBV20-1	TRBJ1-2	TGCAGTGCTAAGCCGACTACAGGGGGCTGGGAGGGTGGCTACACCTTC	CSAKPTTGGWEGGYTF
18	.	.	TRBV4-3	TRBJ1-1	TGCGCCAGCAGCCAAGATCTGCGTGGTTGGCAGACGAACACTGAAGCTTTCTTT	CASSQDLRGWQTNTEAFF
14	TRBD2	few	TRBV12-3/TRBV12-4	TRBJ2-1	TGTGCCAGCAGTCCGGTCGCTAGCGGGCCTGAGCAGTTCTTC	CASSPVASGPEQFF
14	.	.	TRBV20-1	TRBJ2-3	TGCAGTGCTAGAGATGATAGCCGCACAGATACGCAGTATTTT	CSARDDSRTDTQYF
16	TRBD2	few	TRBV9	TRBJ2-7	TGTGCCAGCAGCGCCTCACTGGGACTAGCTCAGTACGAGCAGTACTTC	CASSASLGLAQYEQYF
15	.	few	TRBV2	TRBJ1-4	TGTGCCAGCAGCCTCCGGGGGGTTGCTAATGAAAAACTGTTTTTT	CASSLRGVANEKLFF
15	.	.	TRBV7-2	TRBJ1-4	TGTGCCAGCATCGTACCGGGCGCCGTGAATGAAAAACTGTTTTTT	CASIVPGAVNEKLFF
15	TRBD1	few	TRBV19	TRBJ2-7	TGTGCCAGTAGTTTCGGGACAGGGGGCCCTTACGAGCAGTACTTC	CASSFGTGGPYEQYF
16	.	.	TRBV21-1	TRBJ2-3	TGTGCCAGCAGCAAAGGGACGGGGGACGGCACAGATACGCAGTATTTT	CASSKGTGDGTDTQYF
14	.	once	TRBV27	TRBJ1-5	TGTGCCAGCAGTTCAGAGTTTAGCAATCAGCCCCAGCATTTT	CASSSEFSNQPQHF
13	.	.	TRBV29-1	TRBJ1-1	TGCAGCGTCCCTCGGGGGGGGCCCACTGAAGCTTTCTTT	CSVPRGGPTEAFF
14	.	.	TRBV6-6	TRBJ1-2	TGTGCCAGCATCAAGCAGACAGGTCTCTATGGCTACACCTTC	CASIKQTGLYGYTF
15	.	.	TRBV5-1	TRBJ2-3	TGCGCCAGCAGCTTGGGTCCGACAAGCACAGATACGCAGTATTTT	CASSLGPTSTDTQYF
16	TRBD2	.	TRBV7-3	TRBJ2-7	TGTGCCAGCAGCTCCTTAGCGGGGGGGCCCTACAATGAGCAGTACTTC	CASSSLAGGPYNEQYF
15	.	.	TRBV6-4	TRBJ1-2	TGTGCCAGCAGTGACTCGACAGGAGGCTCCTATGGCTACACCTTC	CASSDSTGGSYGYTF
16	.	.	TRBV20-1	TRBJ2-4	TGCAGTGCTAGAGATAGGCCGGGGGTAGCCAAAAACATTCAGTACTTC	CSARDRPGVAKNIQYF
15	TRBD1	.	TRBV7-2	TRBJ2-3	TGTGCCAGCAGCAGGGACAGGGTTAGGACAGATACGCAGTATTTT	CASSRDRVRTDTQYF
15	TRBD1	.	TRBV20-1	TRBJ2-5	TGCAGTGCTGGTGGACAGGGGTCGTCCCTTGAGACCCAGTACTTC	CSAGGQGSSLETQYF
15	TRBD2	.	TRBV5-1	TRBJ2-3	TGCGCCAGCAGCTTAGGAGCGGGGGATCAAGATACGCAGTATTTT	CASSLGAGDQDTQYF
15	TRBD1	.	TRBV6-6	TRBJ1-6	TGTGCCAGCAGGCCCACGGGACAGTGGGATTCACCCCTCCACTTT	CASRPTGQWDSPLHF
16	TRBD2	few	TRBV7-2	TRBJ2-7	TGTGCCAGCAGCTTAGCCGCGGGGGGGTTTAGCTCCGAGCAGTACTTC	CASSLAAGGFSSEQYF
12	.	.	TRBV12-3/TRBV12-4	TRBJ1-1	TGTGCCAGCAGGCGACAGAACACTGAAGCTTTCTTT	CASRRQNTEAFF
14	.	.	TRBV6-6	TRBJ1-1	TGTGCCAGCAGTGACGTCCCGGTTGGCACTGAAGCTTTCTTT	CASSDVPVGTEAFF
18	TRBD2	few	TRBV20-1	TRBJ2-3	TGCAGTGCTACGCCAGGGGTAGCGGGGGGGATTGGAGGAGATACGCAGTATTTT	CSATPGVAGGIGGDTQYF
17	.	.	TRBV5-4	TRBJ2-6	TGTGCCAGCAGCTTGGAGCGCCAACTGTCTGGGGCCAACGTCCTGACTTTC	CASSLERQLSGANVLTF
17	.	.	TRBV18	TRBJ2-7	TGTGCCAGCTCATCGACGATCCTGGGGACAAACTCCTACGAGCAGTACTTC	CASSSTILGTNSYEQYF
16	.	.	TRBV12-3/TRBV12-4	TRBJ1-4	TGTGCCAGCAGCCCTCATAGGGCGGGCCAAACTGGAAAACTGTTTTTT	CASSPHRAGQTGKLFF
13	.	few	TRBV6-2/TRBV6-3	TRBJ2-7	TGTGCCAGCAGTTACGGCAGGGCCTACGAGCAGTACTTC	CASSYGRAYEQYF
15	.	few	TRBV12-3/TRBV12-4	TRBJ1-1	TGTGCCAGCAGTTACTCCAGCCTAATGAACACTGAAGCTTTCTTT	CASSYSSLMNTEAFF
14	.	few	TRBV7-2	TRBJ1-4	TGTGCCAGCAGCCTACAGAAGGTTGATGAAAAACTGTTTTTT	CASSLQKVDEKLFF
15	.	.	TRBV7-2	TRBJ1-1	TGTGCCAGCAGCTTAGTCTCAGGTACCAACACTGAAGCTTTCTTT	CASSLVSGTNTEAFF
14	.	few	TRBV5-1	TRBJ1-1	TGCGCCAGCAGCTTATACCGGGCGGACACTGAAGCTTTCTTT	CASSLYRADTEAFF
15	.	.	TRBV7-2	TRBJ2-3	TGTGCCAGCAGCTTAGAAGGACACGGCACAGATACGCAGTATTTT	CASSLEGHGTDTQYF
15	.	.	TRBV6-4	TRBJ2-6	TGTGCCAGCAGCCAAGGGGGTCCTGGGGCCAACGTCCTGACTTTC	CASSQGGPGANVLTF
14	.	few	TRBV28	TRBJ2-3	TGTGCCAGCAGGCGGACGAGAACACAAGGCACGCAGTATTTT	CASRRTRTQGTQYF
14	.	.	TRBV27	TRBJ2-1	TGTGCCAGCAGTTTCGGCCAGGGGACCGATGAGCAGTTCTTC	CASSFGQGTDEQFF
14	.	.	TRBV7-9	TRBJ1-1	TGTGCCAGCAGCTACAAACGGACCAACACAGAAGCTTTCTTT	CASSYKRTNTEAFF
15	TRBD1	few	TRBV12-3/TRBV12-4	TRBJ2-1	TGTGCCAGCAGTCCACCCGGACAGGGTTTAAATGAGCAGTTCTTC	CASSPPGQGLNEQFF